A single sample is the source of the 6 T cell receptor beta chains below, sequenced in a study of T cells in Graves' hyperthyroidism and ophthalmopathy. Amplification of TCR beta CDR3 regions was performed using RNA transcripts as template. HTBI primers were used for first-round RT-PCR of the TCR CDR3. One entry per CDR3 protein, called by TCRdb with MiXCR from the multiplex PCR reads. Altogether fewer than 450,000 distinct CDR3 sequences are present, approximately 18% being singletons, with the ten largest covering around a third. The sample consisted of blood. The receptors were sampled from a woman aged 30 to 39 with Graves' hyperthyroidism that later progressed to Graves' ophthalmopathy.

This clonotype was found many times. This rearrangement joins TRBV7-9 to TRBJ1-1; D possibly corresponds to TRBD1 (5 bases). The CDR3 contains 16 residues. Germline V gene sequence: CDR1 SEHNR, CDR2 FQNEAQ (reference sequence). The V and J ends lost 1 base and 5 bases respectively, with 17 bases between them. CDR3 bases: TGTGCCAGCAGCTTAGAGTATGCGGGGGGTGGAACTGAAGCTTTCTTT. Translation: CASSLEYAGGGTEAFF.

The table lists this clonotype with many counts. The rearrangement joins TRBV12-3 or TRBV12-4 to TRBJ1-2, with 7 bases lining up with TRBD1. The J segment lost 4 bases and the V segment lost 5 bases, leaving 7 bases of the junction unmatched. This CDR3 region has 14 residues. The CDR3 bases are TGTGCCAGCAGTCGAAGACAGGGAAGCTATGGCTACACCTTC. Translating it yields CASSRRQGSYGYTF.

The chain joins TRBV29-1 to TRBJ1-2; 12 bases agree with TRBD1. V dropped 0 bases and J dropped 5; count of bases not matched to a gene: 10. Germline lookup yields CDR1 SQVTM and CDR2 ANQGSEA. This CDR3 comprises 17 residues. The CDR3 nucleotides read TGCAGCGTTGAAGATGTCGGGACAGGGGGCGATGGATATGGCTACACCTTC. This translates into CSVEDVGTGGDGYGYTF.

Ten or more counts support this clonotype. V is TRBV6-1 and J is TRBJ2-2, with D perhaps matching TRBD1 or TRBD2 (5 bases each). The V gene lost 5 bases and the J gene lost 6 bases, with 13 bases spanning the gap. CDR3 length: 14 amino acids. The germline gives CDR1 MNHNS, CDR2 SASEGT. The CDR3 sequence: CASSSLPGPGELFF. The DNA for the CDR3 is TGTGCCAGCAGTTCCCTCCCGGGGCCCGGGGAGCTGTTTTTT.

This clonotype has a count of ten or more. The junction departs from germline at one end; a sequencing error may be responsible. V usage is TRBV12-3 or TRBV12-4 and J usage is TRBJ2-5; TRBD2 agrees at 10 bases. CDR3 length: 15 amino acids. The CDR3 DNA sequence: TGTGCCAGCAGTCTAGCGGGAGCCCCACAAGAGACCCAGTACTTC. Its translation is CASSLAGAPQETQYF.

The chain is built from TRBV6-1 and TRBJ2-7; TRBD2 is a possible D gene (7 bases). The germline V and J ends were trimmed by 3 bases and 9 bases, with 18 bases remaining between them. Germline CDR1 MNHNS, CDR2 SASEGT. The CDR3 extends over 14 amino acids. The CDR3 reads CASSERGPAHRQYF. DNA of the CDR3: TGTGCCAGCAGTGAGCGGGGGCCAGCTCACCGGCAGTACTTC.